This TCR beta chain is drawn from a study of monozygotic twins with inflammatory bowel disease. Starting material for each TCR library was roughly 3,500 ng of total RNA. Via template switching, UMIs carrying a 6-nucleotide sample barcode were introduced. TCRdb processed the 5' RACE reads again and assigns one entry to each CDR3 protein, with no DNA. The sample includes about 200,000 distinct CDR3 sequences. Total RNA from whole blood was isolated with no T cell sorting. Per germline, CDR1 MNHNS and CDR2 SASEGT. The length of the CDR3 is 15 residues. This sequence joins TRBV6-1 and TRBJ1-5. Sequenced: blood. This sequence was found in a human donor with ulcerative colitis or Crohn's disease, or a healthy co-twin of an affected twin (not recorded which). The CDR3 loop is CASSEAWRSNQPQHF.